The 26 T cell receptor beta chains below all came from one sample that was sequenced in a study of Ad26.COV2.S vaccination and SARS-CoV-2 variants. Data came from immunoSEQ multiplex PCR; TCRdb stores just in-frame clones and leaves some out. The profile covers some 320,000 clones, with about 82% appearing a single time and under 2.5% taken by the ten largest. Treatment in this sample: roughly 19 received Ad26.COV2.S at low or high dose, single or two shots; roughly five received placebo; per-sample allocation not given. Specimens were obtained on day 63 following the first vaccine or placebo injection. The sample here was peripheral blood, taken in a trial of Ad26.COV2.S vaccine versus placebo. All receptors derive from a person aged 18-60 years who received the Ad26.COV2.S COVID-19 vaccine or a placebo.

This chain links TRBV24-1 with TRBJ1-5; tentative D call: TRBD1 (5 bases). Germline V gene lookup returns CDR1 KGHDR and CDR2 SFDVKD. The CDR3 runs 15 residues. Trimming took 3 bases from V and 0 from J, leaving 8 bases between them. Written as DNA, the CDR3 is TGTGCCACCAGTGATAATACAGGTAGCAATCAGCCCCAGCATTTT. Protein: CATSDNTGSNQPQHF.

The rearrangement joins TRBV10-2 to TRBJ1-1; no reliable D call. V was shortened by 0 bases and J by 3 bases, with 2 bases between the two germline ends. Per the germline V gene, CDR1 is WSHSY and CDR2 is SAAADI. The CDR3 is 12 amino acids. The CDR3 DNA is TGCGCCAGCAGTGAGTCACACACTGAAGCTTTCTTT. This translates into CASSESHTEAFF.

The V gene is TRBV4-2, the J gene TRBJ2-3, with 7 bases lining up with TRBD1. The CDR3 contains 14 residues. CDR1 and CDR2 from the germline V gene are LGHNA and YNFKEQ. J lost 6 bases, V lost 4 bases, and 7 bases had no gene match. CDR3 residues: CASSPRQGMDTQYF. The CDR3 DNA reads TGTGCCAGCAGCCCGCGACAGGGCATGGATACGCAGTATTTT.

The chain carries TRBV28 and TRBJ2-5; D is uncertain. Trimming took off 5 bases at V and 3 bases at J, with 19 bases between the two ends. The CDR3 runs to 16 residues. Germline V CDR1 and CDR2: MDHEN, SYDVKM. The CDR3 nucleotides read TGTGCCAGCAGTACGGGTGGAGCACTTCGAAAAGAGACCCAGTACTTC. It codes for CASSTGGALRKETQYF.

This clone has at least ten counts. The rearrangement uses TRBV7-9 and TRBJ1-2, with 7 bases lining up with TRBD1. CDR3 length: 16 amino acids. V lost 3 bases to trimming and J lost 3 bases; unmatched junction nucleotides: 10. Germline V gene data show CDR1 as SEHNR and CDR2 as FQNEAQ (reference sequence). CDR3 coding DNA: TGTGCCAGCAGCTTCCTCTCCTTTGACAGGGACTATGGCTACACCTTC. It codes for CASSFLSFDRDYGYTF.

In DNA form, the CDR3 reads TGTGCCAGCAGCCAGACACGGAACCCGTACGAGCAGTACTTC. Protein product: CASSQTRNPYEQYF. V usage is TRBV6-5 and J usage is TRBJ2-7; no clear D. Germline V CDR1 and CDR2: MNHEY, SVGAGI. The CDR3 sequence is 14 residues long. The V gene lost 6 bases and the J gene lost 4 bases, with 16 bases spanning the gap.

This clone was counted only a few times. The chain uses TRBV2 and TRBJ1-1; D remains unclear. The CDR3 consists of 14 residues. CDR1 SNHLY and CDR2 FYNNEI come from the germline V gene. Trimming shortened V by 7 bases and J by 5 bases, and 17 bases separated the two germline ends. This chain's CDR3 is CASTEGSRTTEAFF. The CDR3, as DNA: TGTGCCAGCACAGAGGGTTCACGTACGACTGAAGCTTTCTTT.

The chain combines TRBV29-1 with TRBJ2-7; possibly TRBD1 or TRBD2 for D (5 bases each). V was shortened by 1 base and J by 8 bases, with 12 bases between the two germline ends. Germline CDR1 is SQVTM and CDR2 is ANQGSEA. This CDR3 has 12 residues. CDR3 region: CSVEAWWGKQYF. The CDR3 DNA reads TGCAGCGTTGAAGCCTGGTGGGGGAAGCAGTACTTC.

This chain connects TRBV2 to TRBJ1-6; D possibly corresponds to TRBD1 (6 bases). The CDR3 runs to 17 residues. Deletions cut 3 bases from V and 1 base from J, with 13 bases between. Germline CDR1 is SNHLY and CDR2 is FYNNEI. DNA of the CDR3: TGTGCCAGCAGTGATGGGGGCCCCACTTCCTATAATTCACCCCTCCACTTT. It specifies CASSDGGPTSYNSPLHF.

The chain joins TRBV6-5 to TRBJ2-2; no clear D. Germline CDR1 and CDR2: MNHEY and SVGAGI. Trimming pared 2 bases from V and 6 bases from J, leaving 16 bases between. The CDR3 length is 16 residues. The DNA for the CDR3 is TGTGCCAGCAGTTACGCCTACACCCGACCTTCCGGGGAGCTGTTTTTT. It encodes CASSYAYTRPSGELFF.

The CDR3 loop reads CASSEGWGQPQHF. CDR3 in DNA: TGTGCCAGCAGTGAGGGTTGGGGTCAGCCCCAGCATTTT. The V and J genes are TRBV2 and TRBJ1-5; D is unclear. This CDR3 is built from 13 residues. Deletions cut 3 bases from V and 6 bases from J, with 9 bases between. CDR1 SNHLY and CDR2 FYNNEI come from the germline V gene.

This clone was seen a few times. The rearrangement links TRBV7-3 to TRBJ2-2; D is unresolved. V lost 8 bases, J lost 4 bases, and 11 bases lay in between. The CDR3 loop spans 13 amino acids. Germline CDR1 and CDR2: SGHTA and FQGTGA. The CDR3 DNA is TGTGCCAGCGAGGACCACTTCACCGGGGAGCTGTTTTTT. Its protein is CASEDHFTGELFF.

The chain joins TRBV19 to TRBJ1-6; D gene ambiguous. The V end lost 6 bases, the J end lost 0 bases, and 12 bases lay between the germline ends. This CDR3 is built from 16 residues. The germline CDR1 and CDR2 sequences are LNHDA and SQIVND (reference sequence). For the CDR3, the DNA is TGTGCCAGTAGCCTTAAGACGAGCTCCTATAATTCACCCCTCCACTTT. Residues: CASSLKTSSYNSPLHF.

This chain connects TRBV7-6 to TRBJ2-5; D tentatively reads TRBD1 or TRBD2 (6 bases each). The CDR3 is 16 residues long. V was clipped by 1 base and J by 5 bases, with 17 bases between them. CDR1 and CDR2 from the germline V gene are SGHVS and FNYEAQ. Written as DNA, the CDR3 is TGTGCCAGCAGCTTAGTAGGGGGGAAACTTGGGGAGACCCAGTACTTC. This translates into CASSLVGGKLGETQYF.

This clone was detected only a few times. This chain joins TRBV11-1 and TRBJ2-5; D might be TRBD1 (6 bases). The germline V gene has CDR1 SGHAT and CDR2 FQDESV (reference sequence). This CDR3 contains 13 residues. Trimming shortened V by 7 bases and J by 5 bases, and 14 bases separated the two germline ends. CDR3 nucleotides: TGTGCCAGCATTCCAAAGGGGGAGGAGACCCAGTACTTC. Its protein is CASIPKGEETQYF.

The CDR3 DNA reads as TGTGCCAGCAGTTTAGGGGTAGCCGGCTACACCTTC. Encoded protein: CASSLGVAGYTF. The chain combines TRBV12-3 or TRBV12-4 with TRBJ1-2, with no clear D. V gave up 1 base and J gave up 8 bases, with 8 bases separating them. This CDR3 comprises 12 residues.

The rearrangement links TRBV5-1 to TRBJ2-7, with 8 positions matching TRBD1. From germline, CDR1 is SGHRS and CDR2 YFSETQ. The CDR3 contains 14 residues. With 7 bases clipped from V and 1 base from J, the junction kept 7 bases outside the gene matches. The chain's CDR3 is CASESGTGSYEQYF. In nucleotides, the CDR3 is TGCGCCAGCGAATCAGGGACAGGATCCTACGAGCAGTACTTC.

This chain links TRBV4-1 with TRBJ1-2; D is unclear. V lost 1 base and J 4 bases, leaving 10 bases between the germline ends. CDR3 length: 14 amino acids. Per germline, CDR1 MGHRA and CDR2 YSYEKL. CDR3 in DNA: TGCGCCAGCAGCCAAGGTCAACGGAGCTATGGCTACACCTTC. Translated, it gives CASSQGQRSYGYTF.

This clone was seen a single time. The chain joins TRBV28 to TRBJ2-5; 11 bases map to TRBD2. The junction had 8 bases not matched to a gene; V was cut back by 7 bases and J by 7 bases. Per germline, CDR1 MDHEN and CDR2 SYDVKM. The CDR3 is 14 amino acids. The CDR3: CASNSGGALGTQYF. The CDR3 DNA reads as TGTGCCAGCAATAGCGGGGGGGCCCTAGGGACCCAGTACTTC.

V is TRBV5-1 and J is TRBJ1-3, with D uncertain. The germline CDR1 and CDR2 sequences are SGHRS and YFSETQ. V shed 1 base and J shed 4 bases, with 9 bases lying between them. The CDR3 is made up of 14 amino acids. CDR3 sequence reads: CASSLTLNGNTIYF. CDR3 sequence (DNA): TGCGCCAGCAGCTTGACGTTAAACGGAAACACCATATATTTT. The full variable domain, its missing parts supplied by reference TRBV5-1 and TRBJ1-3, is KAGVTQTPRYLIKTRGQQVTLSCSPISGHRSVSWYQQTPGQGLQFLFEYFSETQRNKGNFPGRFSGRQFSNSRSEMNVSTLELGDSALYLCASSLTLNGNTIYFGEGSWLTVV.

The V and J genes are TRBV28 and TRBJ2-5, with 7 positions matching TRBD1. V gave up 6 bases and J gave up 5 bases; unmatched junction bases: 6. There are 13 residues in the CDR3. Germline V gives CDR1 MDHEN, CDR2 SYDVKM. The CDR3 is CASRETGRETQYF. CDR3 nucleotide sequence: TGTGCCAGCAGGGAGACAGGGCGCGAGACCCAGTACTTC.

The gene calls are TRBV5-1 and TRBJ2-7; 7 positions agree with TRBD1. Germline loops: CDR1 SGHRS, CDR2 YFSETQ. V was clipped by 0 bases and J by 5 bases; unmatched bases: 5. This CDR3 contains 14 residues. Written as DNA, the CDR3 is TGCGCCAGCAGCTTGGACAGGGGTGAGGACGAGCAGTACTTC. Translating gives CASSLDRGEDEQYF.

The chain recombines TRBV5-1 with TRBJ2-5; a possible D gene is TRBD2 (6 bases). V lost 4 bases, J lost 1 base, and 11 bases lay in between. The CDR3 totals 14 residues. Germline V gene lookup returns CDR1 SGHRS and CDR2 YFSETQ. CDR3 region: CASSPGGTQETQYF. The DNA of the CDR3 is TGCGCCAGCAGCCCTGGAGGGACCCAAGAGACCCAGTACTTC.

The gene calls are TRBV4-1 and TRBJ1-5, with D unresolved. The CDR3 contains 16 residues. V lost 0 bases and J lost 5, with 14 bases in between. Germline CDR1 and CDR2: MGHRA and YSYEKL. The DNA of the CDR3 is TGCGCCAGCAGCCAAGATTCCGGGGTAGATTATCAGCCCCAGCATTTT. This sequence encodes CASSQDSGVDYQPQHF.

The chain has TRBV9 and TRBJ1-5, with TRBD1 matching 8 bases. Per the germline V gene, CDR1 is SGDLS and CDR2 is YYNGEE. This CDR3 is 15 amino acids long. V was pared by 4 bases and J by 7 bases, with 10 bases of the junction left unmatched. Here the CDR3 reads CASSPTGAGGQPQHF. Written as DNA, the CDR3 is TGTGCCAGCAGCCCTACTGGGGCAGGGGGCCAGCCCCAGCATTTT. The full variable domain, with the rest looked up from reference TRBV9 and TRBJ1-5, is DSGVTQTPKHLITATGQRVTLRCSPRSGDLSVYWYQQSLDQGLQFLIQYYNGEERAKGNILERFSAQQFPDLHSELNLSSLELGDSALYFCASSPTGAGGQPQHFGDGTRLSIL.

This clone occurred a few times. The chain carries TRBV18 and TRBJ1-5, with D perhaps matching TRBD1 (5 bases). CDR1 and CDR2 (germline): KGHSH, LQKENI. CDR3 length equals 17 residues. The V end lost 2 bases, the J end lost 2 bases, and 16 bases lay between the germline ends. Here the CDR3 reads CASSPAGGGGGNQPQHF. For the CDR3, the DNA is TGTGCCAGCTCACCAGCTGGGGGGGGAGGGGGCAATCAGCCCCAGCATTTT. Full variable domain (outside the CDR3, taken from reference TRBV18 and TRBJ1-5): NAGVMQNPRHLVRRRGQEARLRCSPMKGHSHVYWYRQLPEEGLKFMVYLQKENIIDESGMPKERFSAEFPKEGPSILRIQQVVRGDSAAYFCASSPAGGGGGNQPQHFGDGTRLSIL.